This T cell receptor beta chain is drawn from a study of early T cells in non-severe SARS-CoV-2 infection (dated by TCRdb to the early 2020s). Turning to the overall study: Because TCR sequencing was done on bulk RNA from unsorted whole blood, the alpha and beta chains could not be paired.

The protocol used for the library was 5' RACE. Sequencing instrument: NextSeq 500. Unique molecular identifiers were attached to individual cDNA molecules in the TCR library protocol so that sequencing error and PCR bias could be corrected. TCR alpha and beta chains were both sequenced, and the abundances of alpha and beta sequences in each sample were closely correlated with each other. In the paper's pipeline: V gene, J gene and CDR3 annotation of TCR sequences was performed with Decombinator V4. TCRs were defined as expanded if a significant change between any two time points was detected under a Poisson model with p below 0.0001. TCR abundances were normalised to the total number of TCRs sequenced per sample and expressed as counts per million. MAIT TCRs were defined by TRAV1-2 paired with TRAJ12, TRAJ20 or TRAJ33, and iNKT TCRs by TRAV10 paired with TRAJ18. A search of VDJdb, accessed on 1 November 2021, was run for TCRs annotated to CMV, EBV and SARS-CoV-2, with TCRs annotated for multiple antigens excluded. The public reads were reanalyzed by TCRdb: fastp trimming at Q25, MiXCR alignment, in-frame beta chains only. Rows matching on CDR3 protein sequence are summarized as one entry with the most common DNA and genes. The V and J calls were determined by TCRdb, not by the authors. For this sample there are 40,000 to 55,000 distinct CDR3 sequences; approximately 6.1% appear just once. The biggest ten clones account for around 20% of the sample.

To note about this clonotype: Its antigen is still unknown. Per-base qualities were not stored, and no clone one base away is much larger.

According to the germline V gene, CDR1 reads MNHEY and CDR2 reads SVGAGI. V and J are truncated by 4 bases and 5 bases respectively, leaving an intervening sequence of 18 bases. The CDR3 has 16 amino acids, counting the end cysteine and phenylalanine. Only the CDR3 DNA is retained, 48 bases long and in frame from the first base. A case-control design nested within a healthcare worker cohort in London, UK, was used, with weekly nasopharyngeal swab PCR tests and blood sampling performed. Healthcare workers were enrolled in the week of the UK lockdown, from 23 to 31 March 2020, and were followed every week for up to about 16 weeks. Study-wide findings and limitations: Matching against VDJdb was skewed toward anti-spike CD8 responses, likely underestimated virus-specific expansions, and missed private and CD4 specificities.

The clonotype originates from an adult who was a healthcare worker with PCR-confirmed SARS-CoV-2 infection or an uninfected control (not recorded which). The chain joins TRBV6-5 to TRBJ2-1; the best D guess is TRBD2, with 6 bases matching. Material: whole blood, obtained at baseline. The DNA sequence is TGTGCCAGCAGTTCCATCATGGGGGGTCGAAACAATGAGCAGTTCTTC. Its protein is CASSSIMGGRNNEQFF.